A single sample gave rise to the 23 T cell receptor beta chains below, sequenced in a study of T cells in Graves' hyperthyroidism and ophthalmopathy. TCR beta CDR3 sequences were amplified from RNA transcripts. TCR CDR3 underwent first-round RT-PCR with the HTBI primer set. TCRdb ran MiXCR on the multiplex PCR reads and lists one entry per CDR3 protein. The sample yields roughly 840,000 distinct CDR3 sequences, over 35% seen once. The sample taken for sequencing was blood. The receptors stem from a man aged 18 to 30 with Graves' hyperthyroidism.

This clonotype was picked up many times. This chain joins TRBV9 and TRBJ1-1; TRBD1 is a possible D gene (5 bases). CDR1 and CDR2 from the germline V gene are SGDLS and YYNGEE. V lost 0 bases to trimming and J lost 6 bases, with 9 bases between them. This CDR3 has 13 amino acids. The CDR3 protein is CASSVVGDSEAFF. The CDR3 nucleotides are TGTGCCAGCAGCGTAGTGGGGGACTCTGAAGCTTTCTTT.

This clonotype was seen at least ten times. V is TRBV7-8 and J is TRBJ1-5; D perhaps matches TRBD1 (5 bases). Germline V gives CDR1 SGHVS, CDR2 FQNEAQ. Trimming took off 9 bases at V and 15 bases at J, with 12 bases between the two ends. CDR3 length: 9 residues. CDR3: CARGVRVHF. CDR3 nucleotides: TGTGCCAGAGGGGTGAGGGTGCATTTT.

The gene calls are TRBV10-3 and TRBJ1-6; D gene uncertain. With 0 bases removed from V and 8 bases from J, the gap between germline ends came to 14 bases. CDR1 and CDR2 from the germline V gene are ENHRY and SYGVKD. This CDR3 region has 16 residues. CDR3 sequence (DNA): TGTGCCATCAGTGAGTCGACTCAACGGGAAGATTCACCCCTCCACTTT. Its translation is CAISESTQREDSPLHF.

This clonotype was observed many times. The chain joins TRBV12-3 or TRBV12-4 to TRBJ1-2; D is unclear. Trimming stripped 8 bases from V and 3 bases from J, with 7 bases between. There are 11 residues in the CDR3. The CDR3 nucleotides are TGTGCCAGCGGTTCCTACTATGGCTACACCTTC. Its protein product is CASGSYYGYTF.

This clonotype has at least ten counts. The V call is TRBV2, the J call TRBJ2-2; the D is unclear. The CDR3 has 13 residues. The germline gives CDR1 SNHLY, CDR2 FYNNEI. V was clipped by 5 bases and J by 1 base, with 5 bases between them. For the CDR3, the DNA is TGTGCCAGCAGTCAACAGAACACCGGGGAGCTGTTTTTT. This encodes CASSQQNTGELFF.

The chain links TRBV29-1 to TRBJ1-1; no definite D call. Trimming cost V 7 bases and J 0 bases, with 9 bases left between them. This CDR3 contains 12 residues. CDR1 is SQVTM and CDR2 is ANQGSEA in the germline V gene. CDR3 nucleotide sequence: TGCAGCGCTGTCCTCATGAACACTGAAGCTTTCTTT. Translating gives CSAVLMNTEAFF. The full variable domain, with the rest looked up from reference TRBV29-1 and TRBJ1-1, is SAVISQKPSRDICQRGTSLTIQCQVDSQVTMMFWYRQQPGQSLTLIATANQGSEATYESGFVIDKFPISRPNLTFSTLTVSNMSPEDSSIYLCSAVLMNTEAFFGQGTRLTVV.

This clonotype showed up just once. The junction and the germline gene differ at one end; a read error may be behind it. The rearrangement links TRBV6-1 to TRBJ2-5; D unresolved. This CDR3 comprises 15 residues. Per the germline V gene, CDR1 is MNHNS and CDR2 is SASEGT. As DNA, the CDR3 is TGTGCCAGCGGATTAGCCGCGGCGCGGCAAGGGACCCAGTACTTC. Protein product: CASGLAAARQGTQYF.

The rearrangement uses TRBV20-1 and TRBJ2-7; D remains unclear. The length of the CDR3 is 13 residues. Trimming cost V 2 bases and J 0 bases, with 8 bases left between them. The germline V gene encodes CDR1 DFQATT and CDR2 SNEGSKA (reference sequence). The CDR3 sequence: CSARSPSSYEQYF. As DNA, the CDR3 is TGCAGTGCTAGAAGTCCTAGCTCCTACGAGCAGTACTTC.

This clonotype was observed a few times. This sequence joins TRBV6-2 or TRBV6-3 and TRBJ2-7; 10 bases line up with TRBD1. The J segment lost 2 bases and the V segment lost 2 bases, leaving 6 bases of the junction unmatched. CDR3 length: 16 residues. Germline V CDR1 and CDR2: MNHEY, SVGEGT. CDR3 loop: CASSYQRDRGTYEQYF. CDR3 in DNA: TGTGCCAGCAGTTACCAACGGGACAGGGGTACCTACGAGCAGTACTTC.

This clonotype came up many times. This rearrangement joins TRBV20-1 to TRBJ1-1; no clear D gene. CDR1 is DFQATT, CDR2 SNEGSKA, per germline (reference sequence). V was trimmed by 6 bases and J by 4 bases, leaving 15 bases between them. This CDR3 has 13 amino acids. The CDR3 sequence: CSAQRRIITEAFF. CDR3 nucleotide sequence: TGCAGTGCGCAACGACGGATTATCACTGAAGCTTTCTTT.

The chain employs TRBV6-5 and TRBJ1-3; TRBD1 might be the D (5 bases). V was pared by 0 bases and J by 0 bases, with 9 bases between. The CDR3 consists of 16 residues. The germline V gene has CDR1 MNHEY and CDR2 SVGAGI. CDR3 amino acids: CASSYSRGYSGNTIYF. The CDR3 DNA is TGTGCCAGCAGTTACTCGCGGGGGTACTCTGGAAACACCATATATTTT.

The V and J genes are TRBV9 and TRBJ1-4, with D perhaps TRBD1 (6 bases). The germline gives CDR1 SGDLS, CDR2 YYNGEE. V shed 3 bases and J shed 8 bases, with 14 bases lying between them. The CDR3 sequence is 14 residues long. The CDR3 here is CASSGDGGGEKLFF. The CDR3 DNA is TGTGCCAGCAGCGGGGACGGCGGGGGCGAAAAACTGTTTTTT.

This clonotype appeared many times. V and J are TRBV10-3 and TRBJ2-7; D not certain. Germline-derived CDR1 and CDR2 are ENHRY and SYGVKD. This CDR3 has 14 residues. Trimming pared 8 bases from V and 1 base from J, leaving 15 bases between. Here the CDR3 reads CAIGSNSGSYEQYF. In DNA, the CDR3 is TGTGCCATCGGGTCCAACTCCGGTTCCTACGAGCAGTACTTC.

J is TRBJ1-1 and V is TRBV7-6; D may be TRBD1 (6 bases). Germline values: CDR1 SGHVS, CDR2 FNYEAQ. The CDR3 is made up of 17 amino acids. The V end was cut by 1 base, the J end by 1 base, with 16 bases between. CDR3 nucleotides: TGTGCCAGCAGCTTAGGCGGGGGGCTACTCGGGAACACTGAAGCTTTCTTT. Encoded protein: CASSLGGGLLGNTEAFF. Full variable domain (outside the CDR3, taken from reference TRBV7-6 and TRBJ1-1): GAGVSQSPRYKVTKRGQDVALRCDPISGHVSLYWYRQALGQGPEFLTYFNYEAQQDKSGLPNDRFSAERPEGSISTLTIQRTEQRDSAMYRCASSLGGGLLGNTEAFFGQGTRLTVV.

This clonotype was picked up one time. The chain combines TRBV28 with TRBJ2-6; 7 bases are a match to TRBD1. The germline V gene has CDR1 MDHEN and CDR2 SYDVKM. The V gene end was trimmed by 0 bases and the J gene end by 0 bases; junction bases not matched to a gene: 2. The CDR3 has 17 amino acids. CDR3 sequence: CASSLWRDSSGANVLTF. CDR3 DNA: TGTGCCAGCAGTTTATGGAGGGACAGCTCTGGGGCCAACGTCCTGACTTTC.

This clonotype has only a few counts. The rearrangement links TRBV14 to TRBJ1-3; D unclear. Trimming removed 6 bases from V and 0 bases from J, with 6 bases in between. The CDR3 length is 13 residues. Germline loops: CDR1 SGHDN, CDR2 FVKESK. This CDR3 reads CASRISSGNTIYF. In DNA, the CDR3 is TGTGCCAGCAGGATCAGCTCTGGAAACACCATATATTTT.

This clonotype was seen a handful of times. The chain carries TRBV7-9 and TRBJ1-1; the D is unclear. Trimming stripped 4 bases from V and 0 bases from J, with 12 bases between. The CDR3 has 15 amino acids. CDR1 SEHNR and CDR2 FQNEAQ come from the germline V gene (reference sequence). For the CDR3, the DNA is TGTGCCAGCAGCTCCCCAAAACAGATGAACACTGAAGCTTTCTTT. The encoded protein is CASSSPKQMNTEAFF.

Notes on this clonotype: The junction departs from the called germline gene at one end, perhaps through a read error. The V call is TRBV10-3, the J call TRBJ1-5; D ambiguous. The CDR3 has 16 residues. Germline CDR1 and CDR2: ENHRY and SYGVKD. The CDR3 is CASSPNRRGSNQPQHF. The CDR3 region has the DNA TGTGCCAGCAGTCCCAACAGAAGAGGAAGCAATCAGCCCCAGCATTTT.

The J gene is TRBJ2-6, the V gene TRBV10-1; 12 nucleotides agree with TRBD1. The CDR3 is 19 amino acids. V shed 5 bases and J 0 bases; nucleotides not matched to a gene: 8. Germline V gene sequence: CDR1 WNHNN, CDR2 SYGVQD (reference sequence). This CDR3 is CASSTGTGGSGSGANVLTF. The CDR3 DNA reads TGCGCCAGCAGTACCGGGACAGGGGGCTCCGGCTCTGGGGCCAACGTCCTGACTTTC.

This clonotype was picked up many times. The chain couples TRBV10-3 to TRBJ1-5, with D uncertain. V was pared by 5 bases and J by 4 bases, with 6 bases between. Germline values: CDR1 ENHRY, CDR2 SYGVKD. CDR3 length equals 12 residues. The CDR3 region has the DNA TGTGCCATCAGTCCGGGGAATCAGCCCCAGCATTTT. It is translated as CAISPGNQPQHF.

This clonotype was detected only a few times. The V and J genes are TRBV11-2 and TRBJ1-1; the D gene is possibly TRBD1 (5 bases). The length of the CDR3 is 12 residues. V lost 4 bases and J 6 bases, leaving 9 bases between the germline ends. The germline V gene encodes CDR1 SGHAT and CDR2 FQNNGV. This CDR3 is CASSSRQPEAFF. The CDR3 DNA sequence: TGTGCCAGCAGCTCCAGACAGCCTGAAGCTTTCTTT.

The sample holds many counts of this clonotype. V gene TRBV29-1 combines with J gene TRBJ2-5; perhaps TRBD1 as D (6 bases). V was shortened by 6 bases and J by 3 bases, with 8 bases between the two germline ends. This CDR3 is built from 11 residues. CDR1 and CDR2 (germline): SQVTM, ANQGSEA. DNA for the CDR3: TGCAGCGTCTACAGGGAAGAGACCCAGTACTTC. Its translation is CSVYREETQYF.

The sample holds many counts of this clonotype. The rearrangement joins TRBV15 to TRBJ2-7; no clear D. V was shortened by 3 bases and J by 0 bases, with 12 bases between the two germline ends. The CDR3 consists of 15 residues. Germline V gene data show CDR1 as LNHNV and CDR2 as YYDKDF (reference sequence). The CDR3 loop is CATSRERVSSYEQYF. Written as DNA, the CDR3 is TGTGCCACCAGCAGGGAACGAGTGAGCTCCTACGAGCAGTACTTC.